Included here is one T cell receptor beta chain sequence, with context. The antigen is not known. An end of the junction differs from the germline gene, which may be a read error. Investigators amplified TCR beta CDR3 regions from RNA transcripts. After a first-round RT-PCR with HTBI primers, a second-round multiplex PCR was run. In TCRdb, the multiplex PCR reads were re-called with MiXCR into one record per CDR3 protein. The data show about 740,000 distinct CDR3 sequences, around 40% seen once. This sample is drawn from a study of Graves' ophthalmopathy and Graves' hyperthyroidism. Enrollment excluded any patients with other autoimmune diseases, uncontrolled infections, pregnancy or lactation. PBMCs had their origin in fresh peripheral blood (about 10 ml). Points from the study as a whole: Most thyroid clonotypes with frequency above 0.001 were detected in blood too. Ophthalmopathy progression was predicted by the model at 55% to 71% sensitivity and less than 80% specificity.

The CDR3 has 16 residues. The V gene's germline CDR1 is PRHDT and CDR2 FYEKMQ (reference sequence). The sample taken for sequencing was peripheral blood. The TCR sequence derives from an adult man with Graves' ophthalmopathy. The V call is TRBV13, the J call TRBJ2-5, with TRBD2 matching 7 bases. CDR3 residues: CASSQDFPGAGETQYF. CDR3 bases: TGCGCCAGCAGCCAAGACTTCCCGGGAGCGGGGGAGACCCAGTACTTC.